The rows below give T cell receptor beta chains drawn from one sample of a study of blood T cell repertoires in COVID-19. Libraries were prepared by immunoSEQ multiplex PCR; TCRdb keeps only in-frame clonotypes and omits some of them. Of over 200,000 clones listed, 75% to 90% are singletons. The specimen was PBMCs or T cells enriched from blood (not recorded which). These receptors all come from a man in his forties who had recovered from COVID-19. CDR3s include the opening cysteine and the closing phenylalanine or tryptophan. The D gene is left open where the match is weak. Not every row has a clone size; where given, it reads once, few, many or a size class.

d_call: TRBD2; v_call: TRBV24-1; j_call: TRBJ2-1; clone_size: -; cdr3_nt: TGTGCCACCAGTGATCCAAGAGCGGGAGAGGGACGTCGGGCCTACAATGAGCAGTTCTTC; cdr3_aa: CATSDPRAGEGRRAYNEQFF
d_call: -; v_call: TRBV30; j_call: TRBJ1-3; clone_size: -; cdr3_nt: TGTGCCTGGAGGAGAGGGTCCGGAAACACCATATATTTT; cdr3_aa: CAWRRGSGNTIYF
d_call: -; v_call: TRBV6-5; j_call: TRBJ2-7; clone_size: -; cdr3_nt: TGTGCCAGCAGTTACCTCGAACAGGGTATCCACGAGCAGTACTTC; cdr3_aa: CASSYLEQGIHEQYF
d_call: -; v_call: TRBV6-2/TRBV6-3; j_call: TRBJ2-5; clone_size: -; cdr3_nt: TGTGCCAGCAGTTACCCGGGACTCCTGAAAGAGACCCAGTACTTC; cdr3_aa: CASSYPGLLKETQYF
d_call: -; v_call: TRBV27; j_call: TRBJ2-7; clone_size: few; cdr3_nt: TGTGCCAGCAGCCCAGGATACTACGAGCAGTACTTC; cdr3_aa: CASSPGYYEQYF
d_call: TRBD1; v_call: TRBV5-5; j_call: TRBJ1-6; clone_size: -; cdr3_nt: TGTGCCAGCAGCTTGGAGGGACAGCTGCTAAGTAATTCACCCCTCCACTTT; cdr3_aa: CASSLEGQLLSNSPLHF
d_call: -; v_call: TRBV19; j_call: TRBJ2-1; clone_size: once; cdr3_nt: TGTGCCAGTAGTACCCCGGGACTCATTAACAATGAGCAGTTCTTC; cdr3_aa: CASSTPGLINNEQFF
d_call: -; v_call: TRBV2; j_call: TRBJ1-2; clone_size: -; cdr3_nt: TGTGCCAGCAGCGGACACCTTTATGGCTACACCTTC; cdr3_aa: CASSGHLYGYTF
d_call: -; v_call: TRBV28; j_call: TRBJ1-5; clone_size: -; cdr3_nt: TGTGCCAGCAGCTCCCCCGACAGCCAGCCCCAGCATTTT; cdr3_aa: CASSSPDSQPQHF
d_call: TRBD1; v_call: TRBV5-1; j_call: TRBJ2-7; clone_size: -; cdr3_nt: TGCGCCAGCAGCTTCGGGACAGGGTACGAGCAGTACTTC; cdr3_aa: CASSFGTGYEQYF
d_call: TRBD1; v_call: TRBV2; j_call: TRBJ2-5; clone_size: -; cdr3_nt: TGTGCCAGCAATCTACAGGGGGATCAAGAGACCCAGTACTTC; cdr3_aa: CASNLQGDQETQYF
d_call: -; v_call: TRBV9; j_call: TRBJ1-1; clone_size: -; cdr3_nt: TGTGCCAGCAGCGTAGCGGGGGAAAACACTGAAGCTTTCTTT; cdr3_aa: CASSVAGENTEAFF
d_call: -; v_call: TRBV3-1/TRBV3-2; j_call: TRBJ1-2; clone_size: -; cdr3_nt: TGTGCCAGCAGCCTTCAGAAGGGTCGGGGCACCTTC; cdr3_aa: CASSLQKGRGTF
d_call: -; v_call: TRBV3-1/TRBV3-2; j_call: TRBJ2-7; clone_size: -; cdr3_nt: TGTGCCAGCAGCCAAACCCAGGGTTACGAGCAGTACTTC; cdr3_aa: CASSQTQGYEQYF
d_call: -; v_call: TRBV21-1; j_call: TRBJ2-1; clone_size: -; cdr3_nt: TGTGCCAGCAGCAAAGCGCTTTTTAGACTAGCGGGATTATATGAGCAGTTCTTC; cdr3_aa: CASSKALFRLAGLYEQFF
d_call: TRBD1; v_call: TRBV6-4; j_call: TRBJ1-2; clone_size: -; cdr3_nt: TGTGCCAGCAGAAGAGCCGGGACAGATAACTATGGCTACACCTTC; cdr3_aa: CASRRAGTDNYGYTF
d_call: TRBD1; v_call: TRBV27; j_call: TRBJ1-6; clone_size: -; cdr3_nt: TGTGCCAGCAAGCAGGGGGCTGTCTATAATTCACCCCTCCACTTT; cdr3_aa: CASKQGAVYNSPLHF